This T cell receptor beta chain was sequenced for a study of shared clonotypes between healthy human individuals. Per the germline V gene, CDR1 is SGHAT and CDR2 is FQNNGV. This CDR3 comprises 13 residues. V was pared by 5 bases and J by 5 bases, with 12 bases between. The table came from immunoSEQ multiplex PCR; TCRdb's copy has only in-frame clones and leaves some out. The table shows about 1.1 million clones, with approximately 80% occurring only once. This clone was detected a few times. Material for sequencing was memory CD4+ T cells from PBMCs. Subset in this sample: CD45RA-negative fraction. The chain combines TRBV11-2 with TRBJ1-2; D is unclear. This sequence was found in a man between 18 and 29 years old in good health. Some clones in this sample may be carry-over from other donors' samples. The CDR3 DNA sequence: TGTGCCAGCAGCCCGGATCCCGGGTATGGCTACACCTTC. This encodes CASSPDPGYGYTF.